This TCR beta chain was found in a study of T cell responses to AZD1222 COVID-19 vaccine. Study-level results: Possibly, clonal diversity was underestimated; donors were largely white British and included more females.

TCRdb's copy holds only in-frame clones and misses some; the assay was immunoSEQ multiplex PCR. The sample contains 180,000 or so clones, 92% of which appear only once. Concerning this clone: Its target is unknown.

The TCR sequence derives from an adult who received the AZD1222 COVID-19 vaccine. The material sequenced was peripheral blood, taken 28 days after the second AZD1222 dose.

The CDR3 reads CSASWYRETGTQYF. DNA for the CDR3: TGCAGTGCTAGTTGGTACAGGGAAACGGGGACCCAGTACTTC. J is TRBJ2-5 and V is TRBV20-1; TRBD1 might be the D (6 bases). Germline V gene sequence: CDR1 DFQATT, CDR2 SNEGSKA (reference sequence). The CDR3 length is 14 residues. V lost 3 bases to trimming and J lost 7 bases, with 18 bases between them.